This T cell receptor (beta chain) was observed in a study of radiation and T cells in renal cell carcinoma. As for the study in general: Nephrectomy followed 15 Gy stereotactic body radiation by 4 weeks. Study results and limitations: Baseline intratumoral clonotype presence is unknown without pretreatment biopsies. In blood, top tumor clones expanded by 2 weeks, shrinking by 4.

Note on this clone: Its cognate antigen is unknown.

Produced via immunoSEQ multiplex PCR; TCRdb's table is partial and in-frame only. The data show more than 140,000 clones, 75% to 90% seen once. Time point reported: baseline pretreatment blood. The treatment was: 15 Gy SBRT to primary tumor, nephrectomy 4 weeks later. The sequenced sample was blood, obtained from a patient whose treatment included radiotherapy and nephrectomy. This receptor was taken from a woman aged 45 to 65 with renal cell carcinoma.

CDR3 DNA sequence: TGTGCCAGCAGCGTGTCGGGATCCGATATCCAAGAGACCCAGTACTTC. It encodes CASSVSGSDIQETQYF. V is TRBV9 and J is TRBJ2-5; possible D gene TRBD2, 5 bases. Germline assignment: CDR1 SGDLS and CDR2 YYNGEE. CDR3 length equals 16 residues. V was trimmed by 2 bases and J by 1 base, leaving 15 bases between them.